These T cell receptor beta chains were read from a single sample in a study of shared clonotypes between healthy human individuals. The protocol was immunoSEQ multiplex PCR, while the TCRdb copy is restricted to in-frame clones and leaves out a portion. The data show about 1.5 million clones, approximately 98% seen once. The sequenced sample was naive CD4+ T cells sorted from blood. The source of these receptors is a young man in good health. Both conserved end residues are part of each CDR3. Each record gives: V gene, clone size, D gene, CDR3 length, J gene, CDR3 protein, CDR3 DNA. The D gene is left open where the match is weak. The listing skips clone size in some rows; elsewhere it reads once, few, many or a size class.

TRBV9	once	.	12	TRBJ2-3	CASSPGADTQYF	TGTGCCAGCAGCCCCGGGGCAGATACGCAGTATTTT
TRBV18	.	TRBD1	15	TRBJ1-5	CASSPGAGGDQPQHF	TGTGCCAGCTCACCGGGGGCAGGGGGCGACCAGCCCCAGCATTTT
TRBV19	.	.	15	TRBJ1-1	CASSIVGARTPEAFF	TGTGCCAGTAGTATTGTAGGGGCCCGGACCCCTGAAGCTTTCTTT
TRBV18	.	TRBD2	14	TRBJ2-1	CASCKLAGDNEQFF	TGTGCCAGCTGTAAACTAGCGGGGGACAATGAGCAGTTCTTC
TRBV27	.	.	16	TRBJ1-4	CASSPGHVATNEKLFF	TGTGCCAGCAGTCCAGGACACGTTGCAACTAATGAAAAACTGTTTTTT
TRBV7-9	.	.	15	TRBJ2-5	CASSLLGQGQETQYF	TGTGCCAGCAGCTTACTGGGGCAGGGCCAAGAGACCCAGTACTTC
TRBV14	.	.	15	TRBJ1-1	CASSHREEKRTEAFF	TGTGCCAGCAGCCACAGGGAGGAGAAAAGGACTGAAGCTTTCTTT
TRBV7-9	.	.	13	TRBJ1-5	CASSLYLYQPQHF	TGTGCCAGCAGCTTATACCTTTATCAGCCCCAGCATTTT
TRBV7-9	.	.	13	TRBJ2-4	CASTFEVVNIQYF	TGTGCCAGCACTTTTGAGGTAGTAAACATTCAGTACTTC
TRBV6-5	.	.	12	TRBJ2-5	CASSPRRETQYF	TGTGCCAGCAGTCCACGGAGAGAGACCCAGTACTTC
TRBV6-1	.	TRBD2	13	TRBJ2-7	CAGRTSGSGEQYF	TGTGCCGGCCGGACTAGCGGGAGTGGCGAGCAGTACTTC
TRBV6-1	.	TRBD1	15	TRBJ1-5	CASSNPGQTNQPQHF	TGTGCCAGCAGTAACCCGGGACAGACCAATCAGCCCCAGCATTTT
TRBV27	.	.	15	TRBJ1-5	CASSLRKTVNQPQHF	TGTGCCAGCAGTTTAAGGAAGACGGTCAATCAGCCCCAGCATTTT
TRBV6-1	.	TRBD1	18	TRBJ2-2	CASSEGGLGTGKNGELFF	TGTGCCAGCTCTGAAGGAGGTCTAGGGACAGGGAAAAACGGGGAGCTGTTTTTT
TRBV7-9	.	.	15	TRBJ2-1	CASRGGSSSYNEQFF	TGTGCCAGCAGGGGCGGGTCCAGCTCCTACAATGAGCAGTTCTTC
TRBV11-1	.	.	13	TRBJ2-1	CASSVAQGREQFF	TGTGCCAGCAGCGTAGCACAGGGAAGAGAGCAGTTCTTC
TRBV28	.	TRBD1	16	TRBJ2-6	CASSVTGFSGANVLTF	TGTGCCAGCAGTGTGACAGGGTTCTCTGGGGCCAACGTCCTGACTTTC
TRBV5-4	.	.	15	TRBJ1-2	CASSLVIQGYYGYTF	TGTGCCAGCAGCTTGGTCATCCAGGGGTACTATGGCTACACCTTC